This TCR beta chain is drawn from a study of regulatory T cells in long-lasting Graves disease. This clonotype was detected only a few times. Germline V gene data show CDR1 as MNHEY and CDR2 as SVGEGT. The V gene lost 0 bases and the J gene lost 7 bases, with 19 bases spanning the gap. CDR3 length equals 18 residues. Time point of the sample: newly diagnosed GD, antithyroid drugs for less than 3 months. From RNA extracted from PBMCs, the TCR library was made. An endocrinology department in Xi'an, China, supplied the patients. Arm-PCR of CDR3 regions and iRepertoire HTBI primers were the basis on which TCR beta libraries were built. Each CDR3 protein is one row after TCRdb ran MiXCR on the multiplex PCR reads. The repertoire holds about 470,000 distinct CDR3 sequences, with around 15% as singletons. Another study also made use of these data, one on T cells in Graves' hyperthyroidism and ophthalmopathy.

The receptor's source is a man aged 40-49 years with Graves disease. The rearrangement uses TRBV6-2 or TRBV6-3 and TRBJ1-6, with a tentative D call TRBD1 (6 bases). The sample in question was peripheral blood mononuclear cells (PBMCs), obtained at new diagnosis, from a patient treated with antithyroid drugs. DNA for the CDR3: TGTGCCAGCAGTTACTCGTCCCCAGGGGCGAGTCAAAATTCACCCCTCCACTTT. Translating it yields CASSYSSPGASQNSPLHF.